This T cell receptor (beta chain) was identified in a study of CD8 T cells in Susac syndrome (dated by TCRdb to the late 2010s). Broadly, across the study: Among the sequenced Susac syndrome patients, more than 5 had clinically active disease and 8 or 9 were in clinical remission. The study used repertoire sequencing to test whether antigen drove CD8+ T cell activation and differentiation in Susac syndrome. At blood withdrawal, Susac syndrome patients were therapy-naive, treated with corticosteroids (with IVIg additionally given to some), or treated with IVIg alone.

From a lookup of the germline V gene (reference sequence), CDR1 and CDR2 are SGHNT and YYREEE. Including cysteine and phenylalanine, the CDR3 has 15 amino acids. Of all the DNA, just the CDR3 is kept, 45 bases in frame from base 1. After removal of 3 bases from V and 1 base from J, the junction retains 3 bases not matched to a gene. Here is what the overall study found, with its caveats: No clonal expansion was detected in the CD4+ T cell repertoire of Susac syndrome patients. The number of individuals in the TCR sequencing and HLA analysis was acknowledged as relatively small.

RNA was extracted using the RNeasy kit, and about 0.5 to 1 microgram was reverse transcribed with random hexamers. TCR beta CDR3 regions were amplified with the immunoSEQ multiplex PCR assay covering 54 Vbeta and 13 Jbeta segments. PCR amplification bias was corrected by using a synthetic template baseline for primer optimization and computational correction. Regarding the original processing steps: Reads were assigned to V, D and J genes according to IMGT and analyzed in immunoSEQ Analyzer, with only productive sequences retained. To calculate clonality, Shannon entropy was normalized by log2 of the number of productive unique sequences and then subtracted from one. For each patient and control, public and private clones were evaluated within the 100 most prevalent clones. A clone was defined as Susac-specific if it was absent from the healthy and MS cohorts, from around 960 published viral clones and from other ImmuneACCESS disease sequences. TCRdb redid the processing of the public reads, applying fastp at Q25 and MiXCR, and retained in-frame beta chains. Records with the same CDR3 protein are collapsed into one entry carrying the most frequent genes and DNA. TCRdb's processing, not the authors' own work, is the source of the V and J calls. The sample profile shows fewer than 200,000 distinct CDR3 sequences; roughly 91% of them were found once. The ten top clones hold 0.085% to 0.1% of the sample.

Peripheral blood CD8+ and CD4+ T cells from healthy donors, Susac syndrome patients and multiple sclerosis patients were profiled by high-throughput TCR beta sequencing. The Susac syndrome patients fulfilled recently defined diagnostic criteria for either definite or probable disease. Bulk CD8+ and CD4+ T cells were purified by magnetic negative isolation, while CD8+ TEMRA cells were enriched using FACS. Blood was drawn into EDTA tubes, processed within 24 hours, and PBMCs were isolated by density gradient centrifugation. PBMCs destined for TCR sequencing were cryopreserved in liquid nitrogen and later thawed in a 37 °C water bath. The sorted or isolated CD4+, CD8+ and CD8+ TEMRA cells reached a purity of at least 90%. Of note for this clonotype: The clone's antigen remains unknown. No base-level quality is on record; no much larger clone is a single base apart.

The rearranged chain carries TRBV5-4 and TRBJ2-1, with 8 bases matching TRBD2. The sequenced sample consisted of CD4+ T cells from PBMCs. This TCR derives from a human donor with Susac syndrome. CDR3 sequence: CASSSGTRSYNEQFF. The DNA is TGTGCCAGCAGCTCAGGGACTAGGTCCTACAATGAGCAGTTCTTC.